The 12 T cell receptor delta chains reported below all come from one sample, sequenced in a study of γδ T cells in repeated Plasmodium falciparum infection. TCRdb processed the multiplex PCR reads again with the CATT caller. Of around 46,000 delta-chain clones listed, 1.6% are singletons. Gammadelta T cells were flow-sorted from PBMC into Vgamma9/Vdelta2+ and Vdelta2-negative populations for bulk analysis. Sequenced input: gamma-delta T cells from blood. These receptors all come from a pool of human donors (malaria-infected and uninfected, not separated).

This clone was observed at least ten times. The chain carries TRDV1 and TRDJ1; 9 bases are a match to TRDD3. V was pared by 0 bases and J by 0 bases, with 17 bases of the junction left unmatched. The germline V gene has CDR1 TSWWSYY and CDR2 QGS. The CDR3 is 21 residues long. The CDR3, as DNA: TGTGCTCTTGGGGAACTCGTAGTTTCGGGGGATACCTGCTGGGACACCGATAAACTCATCTTT. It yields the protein CALGELVVSGDTCWDTDKLIF.

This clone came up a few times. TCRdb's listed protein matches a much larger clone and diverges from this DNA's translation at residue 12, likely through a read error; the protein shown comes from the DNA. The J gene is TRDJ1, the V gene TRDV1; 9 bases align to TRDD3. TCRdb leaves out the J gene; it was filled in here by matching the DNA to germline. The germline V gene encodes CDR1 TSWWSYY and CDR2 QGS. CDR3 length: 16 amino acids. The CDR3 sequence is CALGELGGIHTNKLIF. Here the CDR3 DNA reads TGTGCTCTTGGGGAACTAGGGGGGATACACACCAATAAACTCATCTTT.

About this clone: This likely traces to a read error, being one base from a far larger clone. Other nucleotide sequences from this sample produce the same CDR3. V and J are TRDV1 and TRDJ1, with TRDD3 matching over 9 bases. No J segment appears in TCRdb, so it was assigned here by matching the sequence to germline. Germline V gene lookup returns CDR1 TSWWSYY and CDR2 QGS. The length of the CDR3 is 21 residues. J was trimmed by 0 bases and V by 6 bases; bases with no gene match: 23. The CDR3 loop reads CALGDKTASPRTGGNTDKLIF. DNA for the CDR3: TGTGCTCTTGGTGACAAGACAGCATCCCCTCGTACTGGGGGAAACACCGATAAACTCATCTTT.

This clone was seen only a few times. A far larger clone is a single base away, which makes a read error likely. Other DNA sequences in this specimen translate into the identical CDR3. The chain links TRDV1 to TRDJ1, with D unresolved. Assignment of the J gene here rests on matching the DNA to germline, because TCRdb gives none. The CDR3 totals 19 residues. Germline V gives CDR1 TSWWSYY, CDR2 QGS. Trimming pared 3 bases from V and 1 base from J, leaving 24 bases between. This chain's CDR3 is CALGELLGGRTLVTDKLIF. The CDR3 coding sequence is TGTGCTCTTGGGGAGCTATTGGGAGGTAGGACCCTCGTCACCGATAAACTCATCTTT.

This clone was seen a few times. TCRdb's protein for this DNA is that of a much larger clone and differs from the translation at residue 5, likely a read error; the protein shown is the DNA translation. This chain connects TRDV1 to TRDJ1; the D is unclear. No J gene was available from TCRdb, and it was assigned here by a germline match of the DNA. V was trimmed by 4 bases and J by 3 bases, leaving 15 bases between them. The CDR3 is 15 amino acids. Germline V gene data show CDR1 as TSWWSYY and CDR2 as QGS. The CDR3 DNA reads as TGTGCTCTTGGGGGTCCGCGAAGACGCCCCGATAAACTCATCTTT. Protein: CALGGPRRRPDKLIF.

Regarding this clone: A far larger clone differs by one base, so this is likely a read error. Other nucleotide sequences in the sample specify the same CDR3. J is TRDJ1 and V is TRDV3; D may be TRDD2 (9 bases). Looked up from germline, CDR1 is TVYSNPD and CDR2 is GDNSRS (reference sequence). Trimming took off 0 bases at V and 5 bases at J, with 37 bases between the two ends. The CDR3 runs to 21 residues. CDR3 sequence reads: CAFSEPSYLLGDPPITDKLIF. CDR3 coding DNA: TGTGCCTTTAGTGAGCCTTCCTACTTGCTGGGGGACCCTCCTATCACGGATAAACTCATCTTT.

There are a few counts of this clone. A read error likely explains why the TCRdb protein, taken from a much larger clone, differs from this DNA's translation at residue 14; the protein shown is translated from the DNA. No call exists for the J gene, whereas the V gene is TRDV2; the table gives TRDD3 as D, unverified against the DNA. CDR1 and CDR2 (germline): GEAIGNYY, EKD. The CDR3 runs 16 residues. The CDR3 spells CACDTVGGYNPDKPIF. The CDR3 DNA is TGTGCCTGTGACACCGTCGGGGGATATAATCCCGATAAACCCATCTTT.

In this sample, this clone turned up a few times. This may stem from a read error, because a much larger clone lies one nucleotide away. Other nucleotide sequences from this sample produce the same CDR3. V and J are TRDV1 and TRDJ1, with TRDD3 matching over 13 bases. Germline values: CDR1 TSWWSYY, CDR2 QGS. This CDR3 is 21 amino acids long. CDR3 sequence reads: CALGPSFLRLGDTRSPDKLIF. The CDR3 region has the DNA TGTGCCCTTGGGCCATCCTTCCTACGACTGGGGGATACGAGGTCCCCCGATAAACTCATCTTT.

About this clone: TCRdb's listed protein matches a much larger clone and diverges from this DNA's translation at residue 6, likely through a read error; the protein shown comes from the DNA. The CDR3: CACDTSQLGERMYTDKLIF. Here the CDR3 DNA reads TGTGCCTGTGACACCAGCCAATTGGGGGAGCGGATGTACACCGATAAACTCATCTTT. The V call is TRDV2, the J call TRDJ1; TRDD3 matches at 7 bases. Assignment of the J gene here rests on matching the DNA to germline, because TCRdb gives none. The V gene end was trimmed by 0 bases and the J gene end by 0 bases; junction bases not matched to a gene: 15. The CDR3 runs to 19 residues. In germline, CDR1 is GEAIGNYY, CDR2 EKD.

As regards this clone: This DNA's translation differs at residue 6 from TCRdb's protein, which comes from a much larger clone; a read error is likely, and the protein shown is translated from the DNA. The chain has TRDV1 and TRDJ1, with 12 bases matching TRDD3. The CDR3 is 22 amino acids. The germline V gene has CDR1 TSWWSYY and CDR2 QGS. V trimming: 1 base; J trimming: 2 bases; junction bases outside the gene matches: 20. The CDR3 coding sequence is TGTGCTCTTGGGGAACCCTTCTCTTCCTCGCTACTGGGGGATACTGGGACCGATAAACTCATCTTT. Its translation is CALGEPFSSSLLGDTGTDKLIF.

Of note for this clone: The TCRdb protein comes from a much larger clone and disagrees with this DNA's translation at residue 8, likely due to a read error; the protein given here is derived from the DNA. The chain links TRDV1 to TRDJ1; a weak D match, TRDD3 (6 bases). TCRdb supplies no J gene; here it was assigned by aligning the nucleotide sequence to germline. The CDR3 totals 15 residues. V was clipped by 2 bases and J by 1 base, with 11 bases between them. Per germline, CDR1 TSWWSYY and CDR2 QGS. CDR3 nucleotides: TGTGCTCTTGGGGAAGCGGGGATTAGCACCGATAAACTCATCTTT. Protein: CALGEAGISTDKLIF.

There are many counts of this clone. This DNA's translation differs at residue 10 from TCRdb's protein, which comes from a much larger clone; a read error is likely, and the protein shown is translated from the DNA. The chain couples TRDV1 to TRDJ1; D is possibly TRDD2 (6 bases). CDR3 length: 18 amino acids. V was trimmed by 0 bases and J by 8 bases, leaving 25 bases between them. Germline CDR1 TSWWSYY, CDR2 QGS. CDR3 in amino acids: CALGELFPSPLTIRKLIF. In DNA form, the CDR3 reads TGTGCTCTTGGGGAACTTTTTCCTTCCCCCCTTACGATCAGGAAACTCATCTTT.